A selection of T cell receptor beta chains follows, all from one sample in a study of shared clonotypes between healthy human individuals. Libraries were prepared by immunoSEQ multiplex PCR; TCRdb keeps only in-frame clonotypes and omits some of them. The table lists about 1 million clones, 65% to 80% of them singletons, with approximately 1.3% in the top ten. Input material: memory CD4+ T cells sorted from blood. Receptor source: a man younger than 35 in good health. CDR3s include the opening cysteine and the closing phenylalanine or tryptophan. The D gene is left open where the match is weak. Clone size appears in some rows only: once, few, many, or a class for an expanded clone.

>TRBV29-1|TRBJ2-1|NA|NA
TGCAGCGTTGCCCTGCAGGGAAAATCCTACAATGAGCAGTTCTTC
CSVALQGKSYNEQFF
>TRBV5-1|TRBJ2-1|once|NA
TGCGCCAGCAGCCCCGGAGGGTCCTCCTACAATGAGCAGTTCTTC
CASSPGGSSYNEQFF
>TRBV9|TRBJ1-1|few|TRBD1
TGTGCCAGCAGCGTAGGGGATCCACCAGGGGGCGGGAGCACTGAAGCTTTCTTT
CASSVGDPPGGGSTEAFF
>TRBV5-1|TRBJ2-5|NA|NA
TGCGCCAGCAGCTTCGTACTCGGGATGGAGACCCAGTACTTC
CASSFVLGMETQYF
>TRBV7-2|TRBJ2-7|few|NA
TGTGCCAGCAGCTTAGGGGGAGAGTGGCAGCAGTACTTC
CASSLGGEWQQYF
>TRBV6-5|TRBJ2-7|NA|TRBD2
TGTGCCAGCAAGATGGGACTAGCGGGGATCGAGCAGTACTTC
CASKMGLAGIEQYF
>TRBV5-1|TRBJ2-3|NA|TRBD2
TGCGCCAGCAGCTTGAATCCAGCGGGAGTGTCAGATACGCAGTATTTT
CASSLNPAGVSDTQYF
>TRBV30|TRBJ1-1|few|TRBD1
TGTGCCTGGTGGGACAGGGGGCACGCTTTCTTT
CAWWDRGHAFF
>TRBV5-1|TRBJ1-4|NA|TRBD1
TGCGCCAGCAGCTTGGGAGGGGGCGAGGAAAAACTGTTTTTT
CASSLGGGEEKLFF
>TRBV1|TRBJ1-5|NA|NA
TGCACCAGCAGCAAGGGACAGGTTGATCAGCCCCAGCATTTT
CTSSKGQVDQPQHF
>TRBV7-8|TRBJ1-2|few|NA
TGTGCCAGCAGCTTAGTACAGGGAACCTCCGCTGGCTACACCTTC
CASSLVQGTSAGYTF
>TRBV7-3|TRBJ1-1|NA|NA
TGTGCCAGCAGCTTAATTGGACAGAACACTGAAGCTTTCTTT
CASSLIGQNTEAFF
>TRBV6-1|TRBJ1-3|NA|NA
TGTGCCAGCAGGGACGCGACGGCGTCTGGAAACACCATATATTTT
CASRDATASGNTIYF
>TRBV19|TRBJ1-1|NA|NA
TGTGCCGGAAATTTGAACACTGAAGCTTTCTTT
CAGNLNTEAFF
>TRBV19|TRBJ2-1|NA|NA
TGTGCCAGTAGTATAGGGACCGGGAATGAGCAGTTCTTC
CASSIGTGNEQFF
>TRBV11-2|TRBJ1-6|NA|NA
TGTGCCAGCAGCTTAGGGGGGGAGGGAAATTCACCCCTCCACTTT
CASSLGGEGNSPLHF
>TRBV19|TRBJ2-7|NA|TRBD2
TGTGCCAGTAGTGGACGACTAGCGGGCTCCTACGAGCAGTACTTC
CASSGRLAGSYEQYF
>TRBV1|TRBJ2-1|NA|NA
TGCACCAGCAGCCCCCGACTAGCGGGGGACCGCAATGAGCAGTTCTTC
CTSSPRLAGDRNEQFF
>TRBV29-1|TRBJ2-2|once|NA
TGCAGCGTGGATGTGGGGAACACCGGGGAGCTGTTTTTT
CSVDVGNTGELFF
>TRBV10-3|TRBJ2-1|few|NA
TGTGCCATCAGTGGGAGTTCCGTGCCTAATGAGCAGTTCTTC
CAISGSSVPNEQFF
>TRBV19|TRBJ1-4|NA|TRBD1
TGTGCCAGCCGCGACAGGGCCGAAATTAATGAAAAACTGTTTTTT
CASRDRAEINEKLFF
>TRBV2|TRBJ2-6|NA|NA
TGTGCCAGCAGTGTTTCGAGCACTGGGGCCAACGTCCTGACTTTC
CASSVSSTGANVLTF
>TRBV29-1|TRBJ1-2|NA|TRBD1
TGCAGCATAACCGGACAGGGCAACTATGGCTACACCTTC
CSITGQGNYGYTF
>TRBV27|TRBJ2-3|NA|TRBD2
TGTGCCAGCAGTTACCTCAAGGGGACTAGCTTTGATACGCAGTATTTT
CASSYLKGTSFDTQYF
>TRBV30|TRBJ2-1|NA|TRBD2
TGTGCCTGGAGTCGAACTAGCGGGGTCTACAATGAGCAGTTCTTC
CAWSRTSGVYNEQFF
>TRBV9|TRBJ1-5|few|NA
TGTGCCAGCAGCGTAGGGGGCTCTCTATGGGAGCCCCAGCATTTT
CASSVGGSLWEPQHF
>TRBV2|TRBJ2-2|once|TRBD2
TGTGCCAGCACAGGAGCGGGAGGGCCCGGGGAGCTGTTTTTT
CASTGAGGPGELFF
>TRBV11-2|TRBJ2-2|NA|NA
TGTGCCAGCAGCTTAGTCGGAACCCGAACCGGGGAGCTGTTTTTT
CASSLVGTRTGELFF
>TRBV5-1|TRBJ1-4|NA|TRBD1
TGCGCCAGCAGCTTACAGGGGGCGGCTAATGAAAAACTGTTTTTT
CASSLQGAANEKLFF
>TRBV4-3|TRBJ2-1|NA|NA
TGCGCCAGCAGCCGGGACTTCTCCTACAATGAGCAGTTCTTC
CASSRDFSYNEQFF
>TRBV30|TRBJ2-3|NA|NA
TGTGCCTGGAGTGTTGAAGATACGCAGTATTTT
CAWSVEDTQYF
>TRBV6-6|TRBJ2-3|NA|NA
TGTGCCAGCCTTGAGGGCCCTAGCACAGATACGCAGTATTTT
CASLEGPSTDTQYF
>TRBV7-3|TRBJ1-3|NA|NA
TGTGCCAGCAGCTTTAACGGCCACCGAAACACCATATATTTT
CASSFNGHRNTIYF
>TRBV19|TRBJ1-4|NA|NA
TGTGCCAGTAGGGGCGGCCGGGTTGGGCCCCGTAATGAAAAACTGTTTTTT
CASRGGRVGPRNEKLFF
>TRBV5-1|TRBJ2-1|NA|NA
TGCGCCAGCAGCTTGGGGGGGCCGGATGAGCAGTTCTTC
CASSLGGPDEQFF
>TRBV28|TRBJ1-5|NA|NA
TGTGCCAGCAGTTTAGTGGGGGGAAATCAGCCCCAGCATTTT
CASSLVGGNQPQHF
>TRBV2|TRBJ1-5|NA|TRBD1
TGTGCCAGCAAAGGACAGGGCAATCAGCCCCAGCATTTT
CASKGQGNQPQHF
>TRBV5-6|TRBJ2-3|NA|TRBD1
TGTGCCAGCAGCCGCCGGGGGACAGGGTACACAGATACGCAGTATTTT
CASSRRGTGYTDTQYF
>TRBV19|TRBJ2-3|NA|TRBD1
TGTGCCAGTAGCCTCCGGGACAGATTCACAGATACGCAGTATTTT
CASSLRDRFTDTQYF
>TRBV10-2|TRBJ2-7|NA|TRBD1
TGCGCCACCTTGGACAGGGGCGGCCCCTACGAGCAGTACTTC
CATLDRGGPYEQYF
>TRBV7-8|TRBJ2-5|NA|TRBD2
TGTGCCAGCAGCTTAGGTTTAGTAGCGGGGTTTCAAGAGACCCAGTACTTC
CASSLGLVAGFQETQYF
>TRBV7-7|TRBJ2-5|once|TRBD2
TGTGCTAGCAGCTTAGTCGCGGGAGCCCAAGAGACCCAGTACTTC
CASSLVAGAQETQYF
>TRBV15|TRBJ2-3|NA|NA
TGTGCCACCAGCAGGATACGAGGCAGCCCTAGCACAGATACGCAGTATTTT
CATSRIRGSPSTDTQYF
>TRBV6-1|TRBJ1-2|NA|TRBD1
TGTGCCAGCAGTTCGGACAGGGCCTATGGCTACACCTTC
CASSSDRAYGYTF
>TRBV10-3|TRBJ2-1|NA|TRBD2
TGTGCCATCAGGACTAGCGGGGATGAGCAGTTCTTC
CAIRTSGDEQFF
>TRBV28|TRBJ1-2|NA|TRBD1
TGTGCCAGCCAACAGGGGATCTATGGCTACACCTTC
CASQQGIYGYTF
>TRBV5-1|TRBJ2-5|NA|NA
TGCGCCAGCAGCTTGGAGCGGCAGGGAGCTGAGTCCCAGTACTTC
CASSLERQGAESQYF
>TRBV7-8|TRBJ1-5|NA|NA
TGTGCCAGCAGCTTAGATCCCGACAGCAGTATTAGCAATCAGCCCCAGCATTTT
CASSLDPDSSISNQPQHF
>TRBV25-1|TRBJ1-2|NA|TRBD1
TGTGCCAGCAGACTGGACAGGGGGCAAGGCTACACCTTC
CASRLDRGQGYTF